This T cell receptor (beta chain) was identified during a study of T-cell memory formation after mild COVID-19. TCRdb redid the calling of the 5' RACE reads with MiXCR, one entry per CDR3 protein. The repertoire holds about 190,000 distinct CDR3 sequences, with around 19% as singletons. The CDR3 length is 17 residues. Trimming cost V 6 bases and J 12 bases; bases outside gene matches: 19. Germline CDR1 is SEHNR and CDR2 is FQNEAQ (reference sequence). This clonotype was seen more than once but under ten times. The sequenced material came from PBMCs or a T cell subset sorted from them (not recorded which). The clonotype comes from an adult woman who had mild COVID-19 (a few samples of this study predate the infection). Cell type and time point are not known. The J gene is TRBJ2-1, the V gene TRBV7-9; 11 positions agree with TRBD2. CDR3 amino acids: CASSPGVLAGGQRRQFF. In nucleotides, the CDR3 is TGTGCCAGCAGTCCCGGGGTCCTAGCGGGAGGCCAACGGCGGCAGTTCTTC.